The clone carrying this TCR beta chain was seen a handful of times. The antigen is unknown. This record belongs to a study of cytomegalovirus exposure and HLA in healthy donors. Study findings and constraints: Reports showed the classifier diagnosing cytomegalovirus status with high specificity and sensitivity. In vitro confirmation showed three CMV-associated chains to be CMV antigen specific. TCR clusters originating in the first cohort tended to co-occur in the 110 or so validation repertoires, according to a later analysis.

Between the trimmed V and J ends, which lost 4 bases and 6 bases, there was a span of 16 bases. There are 14 residues in the CDR3. Germline V gene sequence: CDR1 SGHRS, CDR2 YFSETQ. Sequenced by immunoSEQ multiplex PCR; TCRdb stores in-frame clones only, minus some. The top ten clones hold roughly 5.3% of a sample with about 120,000 clones, roughly 86% of them seen once. The donors belonged to the roughly 110-subject validation cohort, separate from the roughly 600-subject first cohort. J is TRBJ1-2 and V is TRBV5-1; TRBD1 is a possible D gene (6 bases). The source material was PBMCs. The sequence derives from a man between 18 and 29 years old in good health and CMV-seronegative. The CDR3: CASSREGGPDGYTF. Written as DNA, the CDR3 is TGCGCCAGCAGCCGGGAGGGGGGGCCGGATGGCTACACCTTC.